This TCR beta chain was sequenced in a study of shared clonotypes between healthy human individuals. From germline, CDR1 is SQVTM and CDR2 ANQGSEA. The CDR3 has 19 amino acids. The V segment lost 1 base and the J segment 0 bases; nucleotides outside the gene matches: 7. Repertoires were generated with immunoSEQ multiplex PCR, while TCRdb's copy carries only in-frame clones and drops some. The sample holds about 1.1 million clones; 70% to 80% are singletons and the top ten take roughly 0.9%. This clone has a handful of counts. Sequencing input: memory CD4+ T cells from PBMCs. Subset meaning: CD45RA-negative fraction. This sequence originates from a man aged 18 to 35 in good health. Some clones in this sample may be carry-over from other donors' samples. This chain uses TRBV29-1 with TRBJ2-1; 15 nucleotides match TRBD2. The CDR3 loop is CSVEGGGLAGGFSYNEQFF. The CDR3, as DNA: TGCAGCGTTGAAGGGGGGGGACTAGCGGGAGGCTTCTCCTACAATGAGCAGTTCTTC.